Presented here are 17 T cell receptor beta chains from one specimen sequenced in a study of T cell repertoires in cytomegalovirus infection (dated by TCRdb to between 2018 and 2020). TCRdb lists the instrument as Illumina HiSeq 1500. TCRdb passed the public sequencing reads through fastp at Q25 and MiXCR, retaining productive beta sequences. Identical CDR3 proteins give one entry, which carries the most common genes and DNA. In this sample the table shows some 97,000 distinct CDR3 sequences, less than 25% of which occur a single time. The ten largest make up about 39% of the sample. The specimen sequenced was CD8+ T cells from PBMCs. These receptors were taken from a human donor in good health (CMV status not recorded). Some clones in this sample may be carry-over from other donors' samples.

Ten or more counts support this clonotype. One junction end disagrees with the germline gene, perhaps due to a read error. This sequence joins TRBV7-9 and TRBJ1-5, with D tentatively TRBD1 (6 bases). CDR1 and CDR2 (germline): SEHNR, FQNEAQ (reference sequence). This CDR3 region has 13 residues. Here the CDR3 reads CASSLGGGQPQHF. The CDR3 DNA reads TGTGCCAGCAGTTTAGGAGGGGGTCAGCCCCAGCATTTT.

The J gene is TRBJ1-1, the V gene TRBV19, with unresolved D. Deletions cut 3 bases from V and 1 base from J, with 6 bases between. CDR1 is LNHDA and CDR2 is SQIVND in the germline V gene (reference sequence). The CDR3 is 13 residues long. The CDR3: CASSMRGNTEAFF. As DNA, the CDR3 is TGTGCCAGTAGTATGCGAGGGAACACTGAAGCTTTCTTT.

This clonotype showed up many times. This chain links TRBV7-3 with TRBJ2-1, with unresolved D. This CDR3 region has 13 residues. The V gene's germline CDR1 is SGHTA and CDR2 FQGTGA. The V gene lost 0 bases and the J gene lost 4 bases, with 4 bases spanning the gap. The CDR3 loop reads CASSLTAYNEQFF. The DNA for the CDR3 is TGTGCCAGCAGCTTAACGGCTTACAATGAGCAGTTCTTC.

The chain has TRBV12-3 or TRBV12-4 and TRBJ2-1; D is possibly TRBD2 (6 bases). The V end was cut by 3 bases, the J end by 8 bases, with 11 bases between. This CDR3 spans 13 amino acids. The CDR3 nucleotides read TGTGCCAGCAGTTTTGGAGCGGGCGATGAGCAGTTCTTC. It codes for CASSFGAGDEQFF.

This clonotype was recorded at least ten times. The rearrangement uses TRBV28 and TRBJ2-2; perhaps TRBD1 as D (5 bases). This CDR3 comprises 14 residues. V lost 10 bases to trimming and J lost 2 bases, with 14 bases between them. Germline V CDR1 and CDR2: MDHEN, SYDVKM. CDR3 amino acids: CATTITGNTGELFF. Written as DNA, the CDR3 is TGTGCCACCACCATAACAGGCAACACCGGGGAGCTGTTTTTT.

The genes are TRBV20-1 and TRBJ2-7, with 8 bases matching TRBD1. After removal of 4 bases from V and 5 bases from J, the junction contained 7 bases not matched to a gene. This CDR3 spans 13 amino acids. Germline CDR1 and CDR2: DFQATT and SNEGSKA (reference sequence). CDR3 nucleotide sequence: TGCAGTGCTACAGGACAGGGTCTCCACGAGCAGTACTTC. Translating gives CSATGQGLHEQYF.

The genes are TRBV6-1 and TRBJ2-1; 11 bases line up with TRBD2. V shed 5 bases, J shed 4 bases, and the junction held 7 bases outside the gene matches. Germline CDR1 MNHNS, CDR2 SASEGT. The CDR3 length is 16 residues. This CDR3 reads CASSPQTSGIYNEQFF. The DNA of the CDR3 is TGTGCCAGCAGTCCCCAGACTAGCGGGATTTACAATGAGCAGTTCTTC.

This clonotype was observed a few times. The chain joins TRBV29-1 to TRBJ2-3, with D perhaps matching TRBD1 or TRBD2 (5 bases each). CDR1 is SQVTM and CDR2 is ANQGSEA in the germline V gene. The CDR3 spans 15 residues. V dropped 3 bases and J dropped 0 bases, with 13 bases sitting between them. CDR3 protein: CSVEGVSHSTDTQYF. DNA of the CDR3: TGCAGCGTTGAGGGGGTGAGCCATAGCACAGATACGCAGTATTTT.

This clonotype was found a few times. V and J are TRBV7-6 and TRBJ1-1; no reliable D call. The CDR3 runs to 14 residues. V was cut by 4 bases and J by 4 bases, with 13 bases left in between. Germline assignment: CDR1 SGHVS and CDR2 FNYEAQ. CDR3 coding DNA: TGTGCCAGCAGCTCAGAGATTCGGGCCACTGAAGCTTTCTTT. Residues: CASSSEIRATEAFF.

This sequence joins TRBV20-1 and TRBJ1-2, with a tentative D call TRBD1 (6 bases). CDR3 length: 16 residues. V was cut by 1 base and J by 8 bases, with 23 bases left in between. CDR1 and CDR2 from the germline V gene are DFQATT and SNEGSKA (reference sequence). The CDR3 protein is CSARGQVWGPAQGYTF. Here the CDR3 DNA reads TGCAGTGCTAGAGGGCAGGTGTGGGGGCCAGCGCAAGGCTACACCTTC.

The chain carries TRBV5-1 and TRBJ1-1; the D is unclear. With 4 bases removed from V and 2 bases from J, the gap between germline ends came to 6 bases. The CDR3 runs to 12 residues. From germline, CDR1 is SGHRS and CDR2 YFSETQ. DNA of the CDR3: TGCGCCAGCAGCCCCCCCAACACTGAAGCTTTCTTT. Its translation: CASSPPNTEAFF.

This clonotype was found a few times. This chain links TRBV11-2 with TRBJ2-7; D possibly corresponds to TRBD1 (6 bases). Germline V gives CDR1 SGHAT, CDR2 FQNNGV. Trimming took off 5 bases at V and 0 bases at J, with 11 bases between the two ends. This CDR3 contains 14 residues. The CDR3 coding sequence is TGTGCCAGCAGCCCCGAACAGGGCTCCTACGAGCAGTACTTC. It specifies CASSPEQGSYEQYF.

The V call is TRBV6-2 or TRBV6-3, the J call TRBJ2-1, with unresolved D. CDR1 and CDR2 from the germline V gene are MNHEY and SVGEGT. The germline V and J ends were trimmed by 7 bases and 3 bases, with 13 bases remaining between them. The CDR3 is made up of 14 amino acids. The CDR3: CASTERAVYNEQFF. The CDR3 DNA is TGTGCCAGCACCGAAAGGGCAGTCTACAATGAGCAGTTCTTC.

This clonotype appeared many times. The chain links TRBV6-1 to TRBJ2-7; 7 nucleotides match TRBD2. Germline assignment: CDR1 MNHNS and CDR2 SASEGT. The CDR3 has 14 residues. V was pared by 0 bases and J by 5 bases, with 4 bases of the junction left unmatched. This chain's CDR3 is CASSEAVGGHEQYF. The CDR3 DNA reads TGTGCCAGCAGTGAAGCAGTGGGAGGGCACGAGCAGTACTTC.

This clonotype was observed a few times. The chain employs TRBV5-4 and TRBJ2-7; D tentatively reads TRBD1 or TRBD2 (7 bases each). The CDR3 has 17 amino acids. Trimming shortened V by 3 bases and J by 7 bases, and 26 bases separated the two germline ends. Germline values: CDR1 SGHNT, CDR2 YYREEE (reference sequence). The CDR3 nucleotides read TGTGCCAGCAGCTGGGGGGGGAGGACAGGCCGCCAGAGTGAGCAGTACTTC. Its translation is CASSWGGRTGRQSEQYF.

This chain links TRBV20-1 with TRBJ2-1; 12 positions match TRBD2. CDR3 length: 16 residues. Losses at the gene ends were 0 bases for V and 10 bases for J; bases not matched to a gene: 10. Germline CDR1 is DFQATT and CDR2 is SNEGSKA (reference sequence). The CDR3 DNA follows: TGCAGTGCTAGAGATCCCACCGGACTAGCGGGACGGGAGCAGTTCTTC. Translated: CSARDPTGLAGREQFF.

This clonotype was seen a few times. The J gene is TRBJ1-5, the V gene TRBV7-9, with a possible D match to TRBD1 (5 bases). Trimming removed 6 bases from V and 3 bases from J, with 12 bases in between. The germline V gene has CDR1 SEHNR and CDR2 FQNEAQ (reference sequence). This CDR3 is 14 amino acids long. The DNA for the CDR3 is TGTGCCAGCAGGGACGGCGGGGCCAATCAGCCCCAGCATTTT. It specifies CASRDGGANQPQHF.